One and the same sample provided the 10 T cell receptor beta chains below, sequenced in a study of blood T cell repertoires in COVID-19. The assay was immunoSEQ multiplex PCR, and TCRdb's table has in-frame clones only and misses some. Altogether tens of thousands of clones are present, 70% to 90% being singletons, with the ten largest covering more than 1.4%. Specimen: peripheral blood. These receptors all come from a woman aged 55 to 70 with acute or convalescent COVID-19.

V usage is TRBV19 and J usage is TRBJ1-2; 7 bases fit TRBD1. The CDR3 has 14 amino acids. Germline trimming cut 5 bases from V and 4 bases from J; bases unmatched to any gene: 7. The V gene's germline CDR1 is LNHDA and CDR2 SQIVND (reference sequence). The CDR3 here is CASSPRQGGYGYTF. The CDR3 nucleotides are TGTGCCAGTAGTCCACGCCAGGGGGGCTATGGCTACACCTTC.

V gene TRBV4-1 combines with J gene TRBJ1-2; D might be TRBD1 (6 bases). Trimming pared 3 bases from V and 5 bases from J, leaving 13 bases between. Germline-derived CDR1 and CDR2 are MGHRA and YSYEKL. The CDR3 has 14 amino acids. The DNA of the CDR3 is TGCGCCAGCAGCCACCAGACAGGAGGTTATGGCTACACCTTC. Translation gives CASSHQTGGYGYTF.

The chain links TRBV30 to TRBJ1-2; TRBD1 is a possible D gene (5 bases). Per germline, CDR1 GTSNPN and CDR2 SVGIG (reference sequence). The CDR3 runs 11 residues. The CDR3 bases are TGTGCTAAAACGGTAGGGGCCGGCTACACCTTC. Translated, it gives CAKTVGAGYTF.

This chain links TRBV6-1 with TRBJ1-5; D remains unclear. V lost 0 bases and J lost 3, with 9 bases in between. The CDR3 loop spans 15 amino acids. The germline V gene encodes CDR1 MNHNS and CDR2 SASEGT. DNA for the CDR3: TGTGCCAGCAGTGAAGCACGGGGTCTCAATCAGCCCCAGCATTTT. This codes for CASSEARGLNQPQHF.

This clone was seen a single time. The rearrangement uses TRBV4-1 and TRBJ2-7; tentatively, D is TRBD1 (6 bases). Germline V lookup: CDR1 MGHRA, CDR2 YSYEKL. V was pared by 4 bases and J by 2 bases, with 9 bases between. The CDR3 contains 13 residues. CDR3 region: CASSRGQTYEQYF. The CDR3 DNA is TGCGCCAGCAGCCGCGGACAGACCTACGAGCAGTACTTC.

This clone has only one observation. The V and J genes are TRBV4-1 and TRBJ2-3; perhaps TRBD1 as D (6 bases). The CDR3 runs 15 residues. The V gene's germline CDR1 is MGHRA and CDR2 YSYEKL. V shed 0 bases and J shed 8 bases, with 15 bases lying between them. The CDR3 sequence: CASSQEGGSLGTQYF. CDR3 coding DNA: TGCGCCAGCAGCCAAGAAGGGGGTTCACTGGGTACGCAGTATTTT.

The chain employs TRBV7-2 and TRBJ1-4, with D perhaps matching TRBD1 (5 bases). The CDR3 is 13 amino acids. Germline CDR1 reads SGHTA; CDR2 reads FQGNSA. The V gene lost 6 bases and the J gene lost 8 bases, with 13 bases spanning the gap. The CDR3 DNA follows: TGTGCCAGCAGTCTTCAGGGTCGGGAAAAACTGTTTTTT. Protein: CASSLQGREKLFF.

The chain is built from TRBV6-5 and TRBJ2-2; 10 nucleotides agree with TRBD2. This CDR3 has 15 residues. The germline V gene encodes CDR1 MNHEY and CDR2 SVGAGI. The junction had 8 bases not matched to a gene; V was cut back by 7 bases and J by 6 bases. The CDR3 sequence: CASTSGGPRPGELFF. DNA for the CDR3: TGTGCCAGCACTAGCGGGGGACCACGACCCGGGGAGCTGTTTTTT.

This clone came up once. The chain couples TRBV30 to TRBJ1-2; D uncertain. V shed 0 bases and J shed 8 bases, with 13 bases lying between them. CDR3 length: 13 residues. CDR1 and CDR2 from the germline V gene are GTSNPN and SVGIG (reference sequence). Here the CDR3 reads CAWSVLAQGGYTF. CDR3 coding DNA: TGTGCCTGGAGTGTATTAGCCCAAGGAGGCTACACCTTC.

The CDR3 bases are TGTGCCAGCAGTTCCCTGAGGACAGGGGCTAACACTGAAGCTTTCTTT. It specifies CASSSLRTGANTEAFF. The chain links TRBV6-5 to TRBJ1-1; TRBD1 agrees at 9 bases. Per the germline V gene, CDR1 is MNHEY and CDR2 is SVGAGI. J was trimmed by 2 bases and V by 4 bases; bases with no gene match: 8. This CDR3 is 16 amino acids long.